Reported below is one T cell receptor beta chain. Germline V lookup: CDR1 SGHRS, CDR2 YFSETQ. V was clipped by 2 bases and J by 1 base; unmatched bases: 3. The CDR3 sequence is 15 residues long. This record comes from a study of blood T cell repertoires in COVID-19. Overall study: Whether acute or convalescent, the COVID-19 samples came from the United States, Italy and Spain.

Original processing notes: Reference gene primer amplification gave nucleated cell count estimates. Sequenced by immunoSEQ multiplex PCR; TCRdb stores in-frame clones only, minus some. V and J calls and clone size are given by that table; D and trimming were obtained from the DNA. The sample lists over 250,000 clones, 70% to 90% occurring once. Cohorts were based on clinical histories the participants reported. This sequence was found in a woman aged 25 to 45 who had recovered from COVID-19. The V and J genes are TRBV5-1 and TRBJ1-1; 9 bases line up with TRBD1. Sequenced: PBMCs or T cells enriched from blood (not recorded which). DNA of the CDR3: TGCGCCAGCAGCTTCGGGACAGGGACGAACACTGAAGCTTTCTTT. Its translation: CASSFGTGTNTEAFF.